This T cell receptor beta chain was identified during a study of human T cells and chemical hapten exposure. This clonotype was detected ten times or more. TCRdb ran MiXCR on the RACE reads and lists one entry per CDR3 protein. Here the sample spans some 150,000 distinct CDR3 sequences, about 10% being singletons. The time point: patch test 2, 6 weeks after DPC sensitization. Treatment: therapeutic diphenylcyclopropenone sensitization with weekly scalp DPC. Whole blood that had not been fractionated was the source of extracted total RNA. The CDR3 is 13 amino acids. V lost 4 bases, J lost 1 base, and 4 bases lay in between. Per the germline V gene, CDR1 is SNHLY and CDR2 is FYNNEI.

The specimen comprised whole blood, sampled in connection with sensitization to the hapten diphenylcyclopropenone (DPC). The chain uses TRBV2 and TRBJ2-2, with D unresolved. This clonotype was obtained from a woman aged 50 to 65 with alopecia areata. Some clones in this sample may be carry-over from other donors' samples. CDR3 sequence: CASSAGNTGELFF. CDR3 DNA: TGTGCCAGCAGTGCAGGGAACACCGGGGAGCTGTTTTTT.